Below, one T cell receptor beta chain is given with its context. This entry is derived from a study of blood T cell repertoires in COVID-19. Background on the study: The United States, Italy and Spain provided the acute and convalescent COVID-19 samples. Sample material is recorded as cDNA or gDNA derived from T cells, B-cell-depleted T cells, or PBMCs.

CDR3 length equals 13 residues. Per the original data handling: From reference gene primer amplification, estimates of nucleated cell counts were derived. The protocol was immunoSEQ multiplex PCR, while the TCRdb copy is restricted to in-frame clones and leaves out a portion. That table furnishes V, J and clone size, whereas the DNA furnished D and trimming. The sample consists of roughly 200,000 clones, roughly 88% of them appearing once. Input material: peripheral blood. The clonotype was recovered from a woman aged 40 to 50 who had recovered from COVID-19. The chain couples TRBV21-1 to TRBJ1-4. TRBV21-1 is labeled a pseudogene. CDR3 amino acids: CASSKFRWGELFF. The CDR3 DNA reads TGTGCCAGCAGCAAATTCAGGTGGGGGGAACTGTTTTTT.